This entry lists 7 T cell receptor beta chains sequenced from one sample in a study of cytomegalovirus exposure and HLA in healthy donors. The study ran its PCR with 60 Vbeta and 13 Jbeta primers. Using immunoSEQ multiplex PCR, the repertoire was profiled, and TCRdb retains in-frame clones only, with some absent. The table includes some 140,000 clones, roughly 9.6% detected once. The material sequenced was PBMCs. The receptors originated from a woman aged 40 to 50 in good health and CMV-seropositive.

The table lists this clone with a few counts. For the CDR3, the DNA is TGTGCCAGCAGCCCTGGTCGGGGGGGTCAAGAGACCCAGTACTTC. This sequence encodes CASSPGRGGQETQYF. This chain links TRBV11-2 with TRBJ2-5; the match to TRBD2 covers 8 bases. The CDR3 has 15 residues. Germline assignment: CDR1 SGHAT and CDR2 FQNNGV. The trim removed 5 bases at V and 2 bases at J, leaving 7 bases unmatched.

This clone appeared a few times. CDR3 in DNA: TGTGCCAGCACTCCCACCTGGGCCGACTATGGCTACACCTTC. Its translation: CASTPTWADYGYTF. V gene TRBV11-2 combines with J gene TRBJ1-2; D remains unclear. The ends were cut back, 7 bases at V and 3 bases at J, with 15 bases in the middle. The germline gives CDR1 SGHAT, CDR2 FQNNGV. This CDR3 has 14 residues.

The chain carries TRBV5-1 and TRBJ2-5; the match to TRBD1 covers 10 bases. This CDR3 comprises 15 residues. V was clipped by 4 bases and J by 3 bases; unmatched bases: 6. CDR1 is SGHRS and CDR2 is YFSETQ in the germline V gene. CDR3 protein: CASSRGQGVEETQYF. The CDR3 nucleotides read TGCGCCAGCAGCCGCGGACAGGGGGTAGAAGAGACCCAGTACTTC.

This clone has only a few counts. The chain employs TRBV11-3 and TRBJ2-7, with 9 bases matching TRBD1. The J segment lost 3 bases and the V segment lost 1 base, leaving 4 bases of the junction unmatched. Germline assignment: CDR1 SGHNT and CDR2 YENEEA. CDR3 size: 15 residues. CDR3 protein: CASSLAGQGLYEQYF. The CDR3 DNA is TGTGCCAGCAGCTTAGCGGGACAGGGACTCTACGAGCAGTACTTC.

This clone was seen a handful of times. The genes are TRBV29-1 and TRBJ2-5, with a weak D call TRBD1 (5 bases). This CDR3 is built from 12 residues. The germline gives CDR1 SQVTM, CDR2 ANQGSEA. V dropped 6 bases and J dropped 4 bases, with 12 bases sitting between them. CDR3 amino acids: CSVLRQGETQYF. CDR3 sequence (DNA): TGCAGCGTCCTCAGGCAGGGAGAGACCCAGTACTTC.

This clone occurred a few times. The chain carries TRBV6-5 and TRBJ2-2; D gene ambiguous. Trimming stripped 5 bases from V and 8 bases from J, with 6 bases between. The CDR3 has 11 amino acids. Per the germline V gene, CDR1 is MNHEY and CDR2 is SVGAGI. The CDR3 loop reads CASSGRGELFF. As DNA, the CDR3 is TGTGCCAGCAGTGGCAGGGGGGAGCTGTTTTTT.

V and J are TRBV13 and TRBJ1-2; D gene unclear. There are 11 residues in the CDR3. V lost 5 bases and J 8 bases, leaving 9 bases between the germline ends. Germline CDR1 reads PRHDT; CDR2 reads FYEKMQ (reference sequence). CDR3 region: CASSLRSGYTF. The CDR3 coding sequence is TGTGCCAGCAGCCTTAGATCGGGCTACACCTTC.